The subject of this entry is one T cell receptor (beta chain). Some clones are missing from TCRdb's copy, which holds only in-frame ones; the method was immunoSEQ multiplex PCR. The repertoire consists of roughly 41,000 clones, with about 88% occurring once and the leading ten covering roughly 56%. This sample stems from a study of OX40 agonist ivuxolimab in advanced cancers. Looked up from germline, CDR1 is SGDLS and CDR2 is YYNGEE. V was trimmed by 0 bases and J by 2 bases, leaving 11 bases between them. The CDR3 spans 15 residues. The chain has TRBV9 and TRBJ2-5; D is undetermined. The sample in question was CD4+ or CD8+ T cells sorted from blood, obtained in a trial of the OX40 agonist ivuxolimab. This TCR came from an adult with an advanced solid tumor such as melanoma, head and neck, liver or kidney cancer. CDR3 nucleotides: TGTGCCAGCAGCGTAGATGGTAGCCGTCAAGAGACCCAGTACTTC. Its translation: CASSVDGSRQETQYF. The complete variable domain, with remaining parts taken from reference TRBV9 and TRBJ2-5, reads DSGVTQTPKHLITATGQRVTLRCSPRSGDLSVYWYQQSLDQGLQFLIQYYNGEERAKGNILERFSAQQFPDLHSELNLSSLELGDSALYFCASSVDGSRQETQYFGPGTRLLVL.